A selection of T cell receptor beta chains follows, all from one sample in a study of response to subunit inactivated influenza vaccine. TCRdb reanalysed the RT-PCR reads using MiXCR and keeps one entry per CDR3 protein. The data contain more than 600,000 distinct CDR3 sequences, around 18% of them singletons. Source: PBMCs from blood, taken 5 days after vaccination. The receptors were gathered from a man aged 50 or older who received an inactivated influenza vaccine. The CDR3 runs from the conserved cysteine through the conserved F or W. A D gene is named only where the DNA matches it firmly. Rows give clone size only sometimes, using once, few, many, or a class for an expanded clone.

TRBV7-2	-	few	TRBJ2-2	14	CASSQDSFTGELFF	TGTGCCAGCAGCCAAGACAGTTTCACCGGGGAGCTGTTTTTT
TRBV12-3/TRBV12-4	-	-	TRBJ1-5	12	CASGDGNQPQHF	TGTGCCAGTGGGGACGGGAATCAGCCCCAGCATTTT
TRBV12-3/TRBV12-4	-	few	TRBJ2-2	13	CASSLWGIGELFF	TGTGCCAGCAGTTTATGGGGAATCGGGGAGCTGTTTTTT
TRBV7-2	-	few	TRBJ1-1	15	CASSLGQVGPVEAFF	TGTGCCAGCAGCTTAGGGCAGGTCGGTCCGGTAGAAGCTTTCTTT
TRBV6-2/TRBV6-3	TRBD2	-	TRBJ2-3	16	CASSYSAGGPPDTQYF	TGTGCCAGCAGTTACTCAGCGGGGGGGCCGCCAGATACGCAGTATTTT
TRBV12-3/TRBV12-4	-	many	TRBJ2-7	14	CASSLRRSSYEQYF	TGTGCCAGCAGCCTCCGCCGGAGCTCCTACGAGCAGTACTTC
TRBV12-3/TRBV12-4	-	many	TRBJ2-3	15	CASSLGGISGDTQYF	TGTGCCAGCAGCCTTGGGGGGATCTCCGGAGATACGCAGTATTTT
TRBV4-3	-	-	TRBJ1-5	14	CASSQGQYNQPQHF	TGCGCCAGCAGCCAAGGACAGTATAATCAGCCCCAGCATTTT
TRBV20-1	-	-	TRBJ2-7	15	CSAEFGHEAAYEQYF	TGCAGTGCCGAGTTCGGGCATGAGGCCGCTTACGAGCAGTACTTC
TRBV6-2/TRBV6-3	-	-	TRBJ2-1	15	CASSYSRIPYNEQFF	TGTGCCAGCAGTTACTCGAGGATACCATACAATGAGCAGTTCTTC
TRBV20-1	TRBD2	few	TRBJ2-2	15	CSARVGGGNTGELFF	TGCAGTGCTAGAGTCGGGGGGGGAAACACCGGGGAGCTGTTTTTT
TRBV18	-	-	TRBJ2-5	13	CASSPPVIETQYF	TGTGCCAGCTCACCACCGGTAATTGAGACCCAGTACTTC
TRBV9	TRBD2	-	TRBJ2-1	15	CASSVDGLAGDEQFF	TGTGCCAGCAGCGTAGATGGACTAGCGGGAGATGAGCAGTTCTTC
TRBV12-3/TRBV12-4	TRBD1	-	TRBJ2-2	18	CASRVPPPDRGETGELFF	TGTGCCAGCAGAGTGCCCCCACCGGACAGGGGAGAAACCGGGGAGCTGTTTTTT
TRBV7-2	TRBD1	-	TRBJ2-5	14	CASRLTGGGETQYF	TGTGCCAGCAGGTTGACAGGGGGAGGAGAGACCCAGTACTTC
TRBV20-1	-	-	TRBJ1-5	16	CSATPLPANSNQPQHF	TGCAGTGCTACTCCCCTTCCAGCTAATAGCAATCAGCCCCAGCATTTT
TRBV21-1	-	-	TRBJ2-1	17	CASSNGGLAAFYNEQFF	TGTGCCAGCAGCAACGGGGGACTAGCGGCATTTTACAATGAGCAGTTCTTC
TRBV12-3/TRBV12-4	-	many	TRBJ2-2	14	CASSSQSRGGELFF	TGTGCCAGCAGTTCCCAGAGTAGGGGCGGGGAGCTGTTTTTT
TRBV28	-	-	TRBJ2-7	14	CASSLWGPTYEQYF	TGTGCCAGCAGCCTCTGGGGTCCCACCTACGAGCAGTACTTC
TRBV20-1	-	-	TRBJ2-5	11	CSARSVAAQYF	TGCAGTGCTAGATCCGTGGCGGCCCAGTACTTC
TRBV29-1	-	many	TRBJ2-5	13	CSAAGEPSGTQYF	TGCAGCGCCGCCGGAGAACCCTCGGGGACCCAGTACTTC
TRBV27	-	-	TRBJ1-5	10	CASGEEPQHF	TGTGCCAGCGGCGAGGAGCCCCAGCATTTT
TRBV29-1	-	-	TRBJ2-7	13	CSVARQMTYEQYF	TGCAGCGTTGCCCGACAAATGACCTACGAGCAGTACTTC
TRBV20-1	TRBD2	few	TRBJ2-1	15	CSARKLAGSYNEQFF	TGCAGTGCTAGAAAGCTAGCGGGCTCCTACAATGAGCAGTTCTTC
TRBV4-2	-	once	TRBJ2-3	16	CASSHNRALGTDTQYF	TGTGCCAGCAGCCACAACAGGGCGTTGGGCACAGATACGCAGTATTTT
TRBV10-3	-	-	TRBJ2-2	16	CAISAAGLINTGELFF	TGTGCCATCAGTGCCGCCGGGCTGATCAACACCGGGGAGCTGTTTTTT
TRBV2	TRBD1	many	TRBJ2-3	13	CASRVRGQDTQYF	TGTGCCAGCAGGGTAAGGGGGCAAGATACGCAGTATTTT
TRBV20-1	TRBD1	-	TRBJ2-1	14	CSARGQADYNEQFF	TGCAGTGCCCGGGGACAGGCCGACTACAATGAGCAGTTCTTC
TRBV19	TRBD2	few	TRBJ2-3	14	CASSPSGITDTQYF	TGTGCCAGTAGCCCTAGCGGAATCACAGATACGCAGTATTTT
TRBV20-1	-	-	TRBJ2-1	17	CSARWADGANSYNEQFF	TGCAGTGCTAGATGGGCTGATGGAGCCAACTCCTACAATGAGCAGTTCTTC
TRBV3-1	-	-	TRBJ2-7	13	CASSRLTGYEQYF	TGTGCCAGCAGCCGGCTAACAGGCTACGAGCAGTACTTC
TRBV29-1	-	many	TRBJ2-7	11	CSVLLTGRQYF	TGCAGCGTTTTACTCACCGGGCGGCAGTACTTC
TRBV6-2/TRBV6-3	-	-	TRBJ2-7	17	CASSLRVGRSTSYEQYF	TGTGCCAGCAGCTTACGGGTAGGCCGATCGACCTCCTACGAGCAGTACTTC
TRBV3-1	TRBD2	many	TRBJ2-7	14	CASSQGTRSYEQYF	TGTGCCAGCAGCCAAGGGACTAGGTCCTACGAGCAGTACTTC
TRBV7-9	-	few	TRBJ2-7	17	CASSRSKGQGEAYEQYF	TGTGCCAGCAGCCGCTCCAAGGGCCAGGGAGAGGCCTACGAGCAGTACTTC
TRBV20-1	TRBD1	few	TRBJ2-1	14	CSAMSRGRNNEQFF	TGCAGTGCTATGAGCAGGGGGCGTAACAATGAGCAGTTCTTC
TRBV6-5	TRBD2	-	TRBJ2-7	16	CASSYFPVRAGGEQYF	TGTGCCAGCAGTTACTTCCCGGTCCGAGCGGGGGGCGAGCAGTACTTC
TRBV4-3	-	few	TRBJ2-1	16	CASSQDLSGPYNEQFF	TGCGCCAGCAGCCAAGATCTATCGGGGCCATACAATGAGCAGTTCTTC
TRBV4-2	TRBD2	many	TRBJ2-1	15	CASSLGTSRTNEQFF	TGTGCCAGCAGCCTCGGGACTAGCAGAACCAATGAGCAGTTCTTC
TRBV4-3	-	few	TRBJ2-2	17	CASSQDTSGLNTGELFF	TGCGCCAGCAGCCAAGATACCAGCGGACTGAACACCGGGGAGCTGTTTTTT
TRBV5-1	TRBD1	-	TRBJ2-1	15	CASSLSGQTNNEQFF	TGCGCCAGCAGCTTATCGGGACAGACTAACAATGAGCAGTTCTTC
TRBV5-5	TRBD2	-	TRBJ2-2	16	CASSLPLAGRTGELFF	TGTGCCAGCAGCCTCCCACTAGCGGGGCGGACCGGGGAGCTGTTTTTT
TRBV12-3/TRBV12-4	-	few	TRBJ1-1	13	CASSFEGLGEAFF	TGTGCCAGCAGTTTCGAAGGGCTCGGTGAAGCTTTCTTT
TRBV7-2	-	few	TRBJ2-5	17	CASSLGAQSLVQETQYF	TGTGCCAGCAGCTTAGGCGCCCAGAGCCTTGTGCAAGAGACCCAGTACTTC
TRBV6-5	-	once	TRBJ1-1	15	CASSYTASMNTEAFF	TGTGCCAGCAGTTACACGGCATCCATGAACACTGAAGCTTTCTTT
TRBV7-2	TRBD2	-	TRBJ2-2	16	CASSWGLAVNTGELFF	TGTGCCAGCAGCTGGGGACTAGCGGTTAACACCGGGGAGCTGTTTTTT
TRBV28	TRBD1	many	TRBJ1-1	12	CASIQGVTEAFF	TGTGCCAGCATACAGGGGGTCACTGAAGCTTTCTTT
TRBV30	TRBD2	-	TRBJ2-1	14	CAWELTSGTGEQFF	TGTGCCTGGGAACTGACTAGCGGGACGGGTGAGCAGTTCTTC
TRBV6-1	TRBD1	few	TRBJ1-1	14	CASRTGFLGTEAFF	TGTGCCAGCAGGACAGGGTTCCTAGGGACTGAAGCTTTCTTT
TRBV28	TRBD1	-	TRBJ2-3	14	CAIRAGQGANTQYF	TGTGCCATCAGAGCCGGACAGGGGGCGAATACGCAGTATTTT
TRBV27	-	many	TRBJ2-7	14	CASSLGGRSYEQYF	TGTGCCAGCAGTTTGGGGGGCAGGTCCTACGAGCAGTACTTC
TRBV5-1	TRBD2	few	TRBJ2-7	16	CASSPGASGKIYEQYF	TGCGCCAGCAGCCCCGGGGCCAGCGGGAAGATATACGAGCAGTACTTC
TRBV4-2	TRBD2	-	TRBJ2-1	13	CASSQGTRDEQFF	TGTGCCAGCAGCCAAGGGACTAGGGATGAGCAGTTCTTC